This T cell receptor beta chain stems from a study of shared clonotypes between healthy human individuals. Source study methods: Because ImmunoSEQ provided only junction sequences with no quality scores, the filtering differed. Data came from immunoSEQ multiplex PCR; TCRdb stores just in-frame clones and leaves some out. That table furnishes V, J and clone size, whereas the DNA furnished D and trimming. This table holds approximately 1,500,000 clones, roughly 97% found once. The length of the CDR3 is 16 residues. With 4 bases removed from V and 1 base from J, the gap between germline ends came to 17 bases. CDR1 and CDR2 from the germline V gene are SGHTA and FQGNSA.

Material: naive CD4+ T cells sorted from blood. Noted subset: CD45RA+ positively selected. The chain recombines TRBV7-2 with TRBJ2-7; D is tentatively TRBD1 or TRBD2 (5 bases each). The receptor's source is a man aged 25-40 years in good health. The CDR3 coding sequence is TGTGCCAGCAGCTACCGGCTATCTGGGGGTTCCTACGAGCAGTACTTC. Translating it yields CASSYRLSGGSYEQYF. Filled out from reference TRBV7-2 and TRBJ2-7, the complete variable domain reads GAGVSQSPSNKVTEKGKDVELRCDPISGHTALYWYRQSLGQGLEFLIYFQGNSAPDKSGLPSDRFSAERTGGSVSTLTIQRTQQEDSAVYLCASSYRLSGGSYEQYFGPGTRLTVT.